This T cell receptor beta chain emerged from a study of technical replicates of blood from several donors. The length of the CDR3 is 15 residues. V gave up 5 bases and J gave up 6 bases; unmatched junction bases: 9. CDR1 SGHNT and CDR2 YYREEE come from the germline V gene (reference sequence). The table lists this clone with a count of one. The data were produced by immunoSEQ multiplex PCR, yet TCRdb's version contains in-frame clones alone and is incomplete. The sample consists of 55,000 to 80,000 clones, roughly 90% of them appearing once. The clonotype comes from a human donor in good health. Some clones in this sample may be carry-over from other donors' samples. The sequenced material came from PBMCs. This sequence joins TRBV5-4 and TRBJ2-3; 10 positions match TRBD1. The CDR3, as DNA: TGTGCCAGCAGGTTTGGGACAGGGGATGGGGATACGCAGTATTTT. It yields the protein CASRFGTGDGDTQYF.